This section outlines one T cell receptor beta chain sequence together with its context. The sequence runs out 3 residues before the end of the CDR3; the remainder is reconstructed from the germline J gene. Using immunoSEQ multiplex PCR, the repertoire was profiled, and TCRdb retains in-frame clones only, with some absent. Its listing shows about 23,000 clones. Related graft donors supplied nonmyeloablative bone marrow transplants, and mixed chimerism was transient. This sample is part of a study of Tregs in tolerant kidney transplant recipients. Germline CDR1 and CDR2: SGHNT and YENEEA. The CDR3 extends over 13 amino acids. V was trimmed by 3 bases and J by 6 bases, leaving 10 bases between them.

The clonotype was recovered from a human patient who received a combined kidney and bone marrow transplant. Some of these T cells may belong to the graft donor. The source was CD4+ T cells from blood (PBMCs), collected 6 months after the transplant. The chain uses TRBV11-3 and TRBJ2-3; no firm D call. CDR3 in amino acids: CASSLGSRDTQYF. The sequenced part of the CDR3 DNA is TGTGCCAGCAGCTTGGGTTCGCGGGATACG. Looking up the rest from reference TRBV11-3 and TRBJ2-3 gives the full variable domain: EAGVVQSPRYKIIEKKQPVAFWCNPISGHNTLYWYLQNLGQGPELLIRYENEEAVDDSQLPKDRFSAERLKGVDSTLKIQPAELGDSAVYLCASSLGSRDTQYFGPGTRLTVL.